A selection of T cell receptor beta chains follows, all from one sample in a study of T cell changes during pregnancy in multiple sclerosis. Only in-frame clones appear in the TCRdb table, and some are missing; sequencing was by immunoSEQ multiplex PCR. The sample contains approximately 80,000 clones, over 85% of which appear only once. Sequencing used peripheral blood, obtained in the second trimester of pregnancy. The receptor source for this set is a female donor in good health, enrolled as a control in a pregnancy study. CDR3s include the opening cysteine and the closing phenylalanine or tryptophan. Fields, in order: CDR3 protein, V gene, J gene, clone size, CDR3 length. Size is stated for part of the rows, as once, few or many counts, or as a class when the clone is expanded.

CASSRGQGYTEAFF	TRBV18	TRBJ1-1	-	14
CASSPTSTGELFF	TRBV6-4	TRBJ2-2	-	13
CASSAGQGTYNSPLHF	TRBV19	TRBJ1-6	-	16
CASSLMGGGYTF	TRBV2	TRBJ1-2	-	12
CASNSGADSPLHF	TRBV19	TRBJ1-6	-	13
CASSQDGSSGANVLTF	TRBV4-3	TRBJ2-6	-	16
CSVRSRTEAFF	TRBV20-1	TRBJ1-1	few	11
CSVEVTGVNTEAFF	TRBV29-1	TRBJ1-1	-	14
CASSRTGVLYGYTF	TRBV27	TRBJ1-2	-	14
CASSFEGAPSNEQFF	TRBV28	TRBJ2-1	-	15
CASSQVGVGRGETQYF	TRBV4-1	TRBJ2-5	once	16
CASSPGPYQPQHF	TRBV18	TRBJ1-5	-	13
CASSLPGQGFDWTDTQYF	TRBV7-2	TRBJ2-3	-	18
CASNPRVPSGNTIYF	TRBV6-5	TRBJ1-3	-	15
CASSPQGHYENTEAFF	TRBV4-2	TRBJ1-1	once	16
CASSQGQNYGYTF	TRBV6-5	TRBJ1-2	-	13
CASSPGGFGNSPLHF	TRBV7-2	TRBJ1-6	-	15
CASSSQGSGTEAFF	TRBV7-3	TRBJ1-1	-	14
CASSSAGTRSNF	TRBV6-5	TRBJ2-7	-	12
CASSLTGQGARDEKLFF	TRBV5-1	TRBJ1-4	-	17
CASSLGLAGGQYEQYF	TRBV5-4	TRBJ2-7	-	16
CASSSLTHLSYTF	TRBV5-1	TRBJ1-2	few	13
CASSYAQRTDTQYF	TRBV6-6	TRBJ2-3	-	14
CASSRLDPDSAYEQYF	TRBV27	TRBJ2-7	-	16
CASRVGQVNSPLHF	TRBV2	TRBJ1-6	-	14
CASSEYGGVATNEKLFF	TRBV25-1	TRBJ1-4	-	17
CASSFVSGEQYF	TRBV5-1	TRBJ2-7	-	12
CAWKETIRGNSPLHF	TRBV30	TRBJ1-6	-	15
CAWTLVEANTEAFF	TRBV30	TRBJ1-1	-	14
CASGRDRGPFSLGYGYTF	TRBV27	TRBJ1-2	-	18
CASSGTENPYGYTF	TRBV5-1	TRBJ1-2	-	14
CASSLAAGSGNTIYF	TRBV7-9	TRBJ1-3	-	15
CASSQGDSSYNEQFF	TRBV4-3	TRBJ2-1	-	15
CASSPLGQTNTEAFF	TRBV18	TRBJ1-1	-	15
CASSRGQPNTEAFF	TRBV6-5	TRBJ1-1	-	14
CASSTLLEGTEAFF	TRBV19	TRBJ1-1	once	14